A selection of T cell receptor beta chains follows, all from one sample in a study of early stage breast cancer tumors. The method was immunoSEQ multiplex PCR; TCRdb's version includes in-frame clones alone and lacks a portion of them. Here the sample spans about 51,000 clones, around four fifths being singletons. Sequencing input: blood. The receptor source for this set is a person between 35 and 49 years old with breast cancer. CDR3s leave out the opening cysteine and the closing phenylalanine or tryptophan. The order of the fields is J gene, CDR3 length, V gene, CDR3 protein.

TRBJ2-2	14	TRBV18	ASSPGGLRGIGELF
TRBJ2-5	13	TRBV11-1	ASSPLGGPQETQY
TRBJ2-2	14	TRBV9	ASSVEASGIGGELF
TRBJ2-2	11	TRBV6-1	ASTFGNTGELF
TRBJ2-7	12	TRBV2	ASSDGPNSYEQY
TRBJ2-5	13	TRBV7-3	ASSLMGGKPETQY
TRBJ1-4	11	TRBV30	AWTGQTNEKLF
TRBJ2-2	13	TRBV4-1	ASSQVRGDTGELF
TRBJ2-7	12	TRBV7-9	ASSLGAGVYEQY
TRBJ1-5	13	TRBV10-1	ARPNRGTDIQPQH
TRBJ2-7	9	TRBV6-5	ASSGLGEQY
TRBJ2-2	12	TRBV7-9	ASRFDSNTGELF
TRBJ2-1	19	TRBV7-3	ASSLTAVGLAGGRAYNEQF
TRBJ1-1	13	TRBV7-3	ASSLNGQLNTEAF
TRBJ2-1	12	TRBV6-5	ASRDRSSYNEQF
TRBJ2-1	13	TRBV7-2	ASSLAARGGGEQF
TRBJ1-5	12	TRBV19	ASSWGASDQPQH
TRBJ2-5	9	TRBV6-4	ASPPTGTQY
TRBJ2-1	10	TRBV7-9	ASSLSTGEQF
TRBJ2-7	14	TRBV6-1	ASGEGTGIISYEQY
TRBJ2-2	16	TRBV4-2	ASSQGEGRARNTGELF
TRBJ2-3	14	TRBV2	ASSGGQGLGTDTQY
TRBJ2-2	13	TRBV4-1	ASSYSGGNTGELF
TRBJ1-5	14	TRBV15	ATSPYRPSPNQPQH
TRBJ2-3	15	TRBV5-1	ASSLDRREFGTDTQY
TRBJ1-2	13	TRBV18	ASSPRQAPDYGYT
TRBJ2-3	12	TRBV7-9	ASTVGGPTDTQY
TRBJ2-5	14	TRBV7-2	ASSRGLSGFLETQY
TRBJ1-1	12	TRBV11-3	ASNLALGGTEAF
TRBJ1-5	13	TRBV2	ASSEAGSRNQPQH
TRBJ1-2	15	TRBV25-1	ASSEPHLGTGFVGYT
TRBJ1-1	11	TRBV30	AWRGHQNTEAF
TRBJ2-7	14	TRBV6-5	ASSYEPLGRVYEQY
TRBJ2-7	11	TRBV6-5	ASRAGPSYEQY
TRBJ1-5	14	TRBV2	ASSEEGQGGNQPQH
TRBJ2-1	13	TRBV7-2	ASSSGGSSYNEQF